The entry that follows covers one TCR beta chain sequence. Assay: immunoSEQ multiplex PCR; the TCRdb copy retains only in-frame clones and omits some. Here the sample spans around 220,000 clones, about nine tenths being singletons. The sample comes from a study of blood T cell repertoires in COVID-19. Germline V gene sequence: CDR1 SGHTA, CDR2 FQGTGA. The CDR3 covers 13 residues. Trimming removed 5 bases at V and 10 bases at J, with 12 bases between. This sequence was found in a woman aged 18 to 35 who had recovered from COVID-19. This chain joins TRBV7-3 and TRBJ1-6, with D unresolved. Sequencing was carried out using PBMCs or T cells enriched from blood (not recorded which). CDR3 sequence: CASSPQPGSPLHF. The CDR3 DNA is TGTGCCAGCAGCCCCCAGCCAGGCTCACCCCTCCACTTT. Together with reference TRBV7-3 and TRBJ1-6, the CDR3 gives the full variable domain: GAGVSQTPSNKVTEKGKYVELRCDPISGHTALYWYRQSLGQGPEFLIYFQGTGAADDSGLPNDRFFAVRPEGSVSTLKIQRTERGDSAVYLCASSPQPGSPLHFGNGTRLTVT.